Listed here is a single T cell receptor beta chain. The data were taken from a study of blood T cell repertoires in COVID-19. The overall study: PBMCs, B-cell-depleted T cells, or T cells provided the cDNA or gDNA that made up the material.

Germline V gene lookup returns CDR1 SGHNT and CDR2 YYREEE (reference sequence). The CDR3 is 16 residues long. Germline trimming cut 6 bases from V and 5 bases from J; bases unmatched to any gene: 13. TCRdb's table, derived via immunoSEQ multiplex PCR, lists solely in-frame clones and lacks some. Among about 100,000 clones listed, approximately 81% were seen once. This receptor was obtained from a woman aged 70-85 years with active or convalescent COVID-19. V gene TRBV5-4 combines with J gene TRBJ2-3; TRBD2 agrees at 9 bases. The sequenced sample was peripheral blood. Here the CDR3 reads CASTLRLRGGLDTQYF. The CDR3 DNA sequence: TGTGCCAGCACCCTCCGGCTGCGGGGGGGCCTAGATACGCAGTATTTT.